This paragraph reports one T cell receptor beta chain. Its antigen remains unknown. The CDR3 is made up of 15 amino acids. This sample is drawn from a study of monozygotic twins with inflammatory bowel disease. Study-wide results and limits: Lower sharing of clonotypes with other individuals was seen in IBD patients than in healthy twins. This was most marked in patients showing signs of disease activity. IBD patients had lower TCRbeta diversity (inverse Simpson) than healthy co-twins. Patients got different immunosuppressive treatments, which may have made their repertoires more variable.

The input for each TCR library was 3500 ng of total RNA. With the 5' RACE reads reprocessed, TCRdb shows one record per CDR3 protein and no DNA. The sample totals some 440,000 distinct CDR3 sequences; its top ten clones hold 2% to 2.5%. Sequencing input: blood. The receptor comes from a human donor with ulcerative colitis or Crohn's disease, or a healthy co-twin of an affected twin (not recorded which). The V gene is TRBV12-3 or TRBV12-4, the J gene TRBJ1-4. The CDR3: CASRDRTEYNEKLFF.